A single sample gave rise to the 22 T cell receptor beta chains below, sequenced in a study of blood T cell repertoires in COVID-19. The method was immunoSEQ multiplex PCR; TCRdb's version includes in-frame clones alone and lacks a portion of them. In the table there are 140,000 to 150,000 clones, approximately 80% of which are singletons. Input material: peripheral blood. The receptors were gathered from a human donor in a cohort sampled during active COVID-19.

J is TRBJ2-7 and V is TRBV28; 8 bases map to TRBD1. There are 14 residues in the CDR3. Trimming removed 4 bases from V and 2 bases from J; junction bases left unmatched: 4. Germline CDR1 reads MDHEN; CDR2 reads SYDVKM. CDR3 sequence: CASSSSTGAYEQYV. The CDR3 bases are TGTGCCAGCAGTTCCTCGACAGGGGCCTACGAGCAGTACGTC.

J is TRBJ2-1 and V is TRBV27, with 7 bases matching TRBD2. V trimming: 2 bases; J trimming: 7 bases; junction bases outside the gene matches: 8. The CDR3 spans 15 residues. The germline V gene has CDR1 MNHEY and CDR2 SMNVEV (reference sequence). DNA of the CDR3: TGTGCCAGCAGTTTACTAGCGGAGGTCGGGAATGAGCAGTTCTTC. The encoded protein is CASSLLAEVGNEQFF.

This chain links TRBV5-4 with TRBJ1-5; D call uncertain. CDR1 and CDR2 from the germline V gene are SGHNT and YYREEE (reference sequence). CDR3 length: 15 residues. The V and J ends lost 4 bases and 1 base respectively, with 12 bases between them. The CDR3 protein is CASSVGDGSNQPQHF. The CDR3 DNA reads TGTGCCAGCAGCGTTGGTGACGGGAGCAATCAGCCCCAGCATTTT.

The V gene is TRBV6-5, the J gene TRBJ2-1, with D perhaps matching TRBD1 (6 bases). Germline V lookup: CDR1 MNHEY, CDR2 SVGAGI. CDR3 length: 14 amino acids. The ends were cut back, 5 bases at V and 3 bases at J, with 11 bases in the middle. The DNA of the CDR3 is TGTGCCAGCAGTCCCGGGACACTCTACAATGAGCAGTTCTTC. Protein sequence: CASSPGTLYNEQFF.

V usage is TRBV18 and J usage is TRBJ1-2, with D hard to call. Trimming removed 1 base at V and 3 bases at J, with 12 bases between. This CDR3 spans 15 amino acids. Germline lookup yields CDR1 KGHSH and CDR2 LQKENI. This CDR3 reads CASSPQTVEDYGYTF. The CDR3, as DNA: TGTGCCAGCTCACCACAAACGGTAGAGGACTATGGCTACACCTTC.

CDR3 nucleotides: TGTGCCAGCAGAAGGACAGTTAACACTGAAGCTTTCTTT. Encoded protein: CASRRTVNTEAFF. This rearrangement joins TRBV7-3 to TRBJ1-1, with D tentatively TRBD1 (6 bases). From germline, CDR1 is SGHTA and CDR2 FQGTGA. CDR3 length: 13 residues. The germline V and J ends were trimmed by 6 bases and 2 bases, with 10 bases remaining between them.

This clone was counted a few times. The chain recombines TRBV28 with TRBJ1-2, with a possible D match to TRBD1 (5 bases). This CDR3 is built from 14 residues. V was shortened by 3 bases and J by 7 bases, with 15 bases between the two germline ends. In germline, CDR1 is MDHEN, CDR2 SYDVKM. The CDR3 nucleotides read TGTGCCAGCAGTTTGACAGCGGGGATAGGTGGCTACACCTTC. Protein product: CASSLTAGIGGYTF.

The J gene is TRBJ2-5, the V gene TRBV6-7; 7 nucleotides align to TRBD1. TRBV6-7 is identified as an open reading frame with a role that is uncertain. J lost 2 bases, V lost 2 bases, and 2 bases had no gene match. The CDR3 extends over 14 amino acids. Written as DNA, the CDR3 is TGTGCCAGCAGTTACCGGGACAGACAAGAGACCCAGTACTTC. This codes for CASSYRDRQETQYF.

The chain recombines TRBV27 with TRBJ2-3, with TRBD2 matching over 11 bases. The CDR3 covers 15 residues. From germline, CDR1 is MNHEY and CDR2 SMNVEV (reference sequence). V was pared by 6 bases and J by 5 bases, with 7 bases of the junction left unmatched. In nucleotides, the CDR3 is TGTGCCAGCAGCTTAGCGGGAGGGCCGGGAGATACGCAGTATTTT. It translates to CASSLAGGPGDTQYF.

The gene calls are TRBV4-2 and TRBJ2-5; the D is unclear. This CDR3 region has 15 residues. Germline V gives CDR1 LGHNA, CDR2 YNFKEQ. Trimming took 4 bases from V and 2 from J, leaving 14 bases between them. CDR3 amino acids: CASSPSSRNQETQYF. DNA of the CDR3: TGTGCCAGCAGCCCAAGTTCTAGGAATCAAGAGACCCAGTACTTC.

The rearrangement links TRBV21-1 to TRBJ2-7; TRBD2 is the table's D call and was not checked against the DNA. TRBV21-1 is deemed a pseudogene. The CDR3 is made up of 16 amino acids. DNA for the CDR3: TGTGCCAGCAGCAAAACTGGAGGCTCCGCGGCTTACGAGCAGTACGTC. Protein product: CASSKTGGSAAYEQYV.

CDR3 sequence: CASSSRDRGHTEAFF. DNA for the CDR3: TGTGCCAGCAGCTCAAGGGACAGGGGGCACACTGAAGCTTTCTTT. This rearrangement joins TRBV6-5 to TRBJ1-1, with 12 bases matching TRBD1. J gave up 3 bases and V 6 bases, and 5 bases lay outside the gene matches. The CDR3 is made up of 15 amino acids. Germline-derived CDR1 and CDR2 are MNHEY and SVGAGI.

The chain carries TRBV23-1 and TRBJ2-7, with TRBD1 matching over 7 bases. TRBV23-1 has ORF status, its function being uncertain. The CDR3 has 15 amino acids. J gave up 6 bases and V 4 bases, and 12 bases lay outside the gene matches. The CDR3 sequence: CASSLLTGKSREQYV. In nucleotides, the CDR3 is TGCGCCAGCAGTCTCCTGACAGGGAAAAGTCGCGAGCAGTACGTC.

This clone has only one observation. The rearrangement joins TRBV2 to TRBJ2-3, with 7 bases aligning to TRBD2. Germline-derived CDR1 and CDR2 are SNHLY and FYNNEI. Trimming cost V 7 bases and J 14 bases; bases outside gene matches: 18. The CDR3 is 14 amino acids. CDR3 amino acids: CASIWGGEWAYPYF. The CDR3 coding sequence is TGTGCCAGCATTTGGGGGGGGGAGTGGGCCTATCCGTATTTT.

This chain connects TRBV18 to TRBJ1-5, with D unresolved. V was clipped by 3 bases and J by 1 base, with 10 bases between them. The CDR3 is 15 residues long. Germline V gene data show CDR1 as KGHSH and CDR2 as LQKENI. CDR3 nucleotides: TGTGCCAGCTCACCCGGGAGTTTCAGCAATCAGCCCCAGCATTTT. Translated: CASSPGSFSNQPQHF.

V gene TRBV2 combines with J gene TRBJ2-6, with TRBD1 identical over 7 bases. Trimming at V came to 3 bases and at J to 2 bases, leaving 4 bases not matched to a gene. Germline CDR1 SNHLY, CDR2 FYNNEI. There are 16 residues in the CDR3. CDR3 sequence reads: CASSDRTGTGANVLTF. CDR3 DNA: TGTGCCAGCAGTGACCGGACAGGTACTGGGGCCAACGTCCTGACTTTC.

The chain carries TRBV6-6 and TRBJ2-3, with D perhaps TRBD2 (7 bases). Germline CDR1 is MNHNY and CDR2 is SVGAGI (reference sequence). This CDR3 region has 16 residues. The V end was cut by 2 bases, the J end by 4 bases, with 16 bases between. CDR3 residues: CASSYPPRGASDTQYF. The CDR3, as DNA: TGTGCCAGCAGTTACCCCCCCCGGGGGGCTTCAGATACGCAGTATTTT.

The chain couples TRBV27 to TRBJ1-6, with D possibly being TRBD1 (6 bases). V dropped 8 bases and J dropped 7 bases, with 15 bases sitting between them. This CDR3 region has 14 residues. Germline CDR1 and CDR2: MNHEY and SMNVEV (reference sequence). The CDR3 nucleotides read TGTGCCAGCTCCAGGGGAATTGGGAATTCACCCCTCCACTTT. Protein: CASSRGIGNSPLHF.

The chain is built from TRBV20-1 and TRBJ1-2, with TRBD1 identical over 7 bases. The germline V gene has CDR1 DFQATT and CDR2 SNEGSKA (reference sequence). CDR3 length equals 12 residues. V lost 3 bases, J lost 3 bases, and 1 base stayed unmatched. CDR3 sequence: CSASTGDYGYTF. CDR3 nucleotide sequence: TGCAGTGCTAGTACAGGGGACTATGGCTACACCTTC.

The genes are TRBV5-1 and TRBJ2-1; 11 bases align to TRBD2. The J segment lost 9 bases and the V segment lost 0 bases, leaving 5 bases of the junction unmatched. The CDR3 is 15 amino acids. Germline-derived CDR1 and CDR2 are SGHRS and YFSETQ. The CDR3 loop is CASSLELAGVGEQFF. CDR3 in DNA: TGCGCCAGCAGCTTGGAACTAGCGGGAGTGGGTGAGCAGTTCTTC.

The rearrangement joins TRBV5-1 to TRBJ2-3; the match to TRBD1 covers 12 bases. V lost 5 bases, J lost 2 bases, and 6 bases stayed unmatched. CDR1 SGHRS and CDR2 YFSETQ come from the germline V gene. The CDR3 extends over 16 amino acids. CDR3 nucleotides: TGCGCCAGCAGGGCCGGGACAGGGGGCGTCACAGATACGCAGTATTTT. Protein sequence: CASRAGTGGVTDTQYF.

The chain recombines TRBV9 with TRBJ2-2; 8 bases are shared with TRBD1. The V segment lost 3 bases and the J segment 4 bases; nucleotides outside the gene matches: 8. The CDR3 contains 16 residues. Germline CDR1 and CDR2: SGDLS and YYNGEE. The CDR3 region has the DNA TGTGCCAGCAGCGCATTGACAGGGGATGGCACCGGGGAGCTGTTTTTT. It is translated as CASSALTGDGTGELFF.